This T cell receptor (beta chain) was obtained from a study of OX40 agonist ivuxolimab in advanced cancers. This CDR3 has 14 residues. Method: immunoSEQ multiplex PCR; TCRdb's copy keeps in-frame clones and lacks some. The data contain 70,000 or so clones, around 90% of them singletons. Concerning this clone: This specimen includes other DNA sequences encoding the same CDR3.

This chain uses TRBV21-1 with TRBJ2-1; the DNA was not compared with TRBD2, the D call given in the table. TRBV21-1 is noted as a pseudogene. The specimen comprised CD4+ or CD8+ T cells sorted from blood, sampled in a trial of the OX40 agonist ivuxolimab. The TCR originated in an adult with an advanced solid tumor such as melanoma, head and neck, liver or kidney cancer. CDR3 sequence reads: CASSKDRGYNEQFF. The CDR3 region has the DNA TGTGCCAGCAGCAAAGATCGGGGCTACAATGAGCAGTTCTTC.